The entry below describes one TCR beta chain. Its antigen is not known. Treatment specified: roughly 19 received Ad26.COV2.S at low or high dose, single or two shots; roughly five received placebo; per-sample allocation not given. Day 63 following the first vaccine or placebo injection was when the samples were taken. Adults aged 18-55 years in Boston included the donor. An Ad26 vector expressing Wuhan-strain SARS-CoV-2 spike served as the vaccine. The data originate from a study of Ad26.COV2.S vaccination and SARS-CoV-2 variants. Background on the study: In the COV1001 trial, the donor was in the Ad26.COV2.S arm. Findings and caveats of the study: Researchers cautioned that TCR breadth and depth analyses may have underestimated total T cell responses.

Produced via immunoSEQ multiplex PCR; TCRdb's table is partial and in-frame only. The sample carries 300,000 to 400,000 clones, roughly 89% recorded once. V was cut by 3 bases and J by 5 bases, with 13 bases left in between. Germline V CDR1 and CDR2: LNHDA, SQIVND (reference sequence). This CDR3 has 14 residues. The chain uses TRBV19 and TRBJ2-5; D not resolved. The origin of this receptor is a person aged 18-65 years who received the Ad26.COV2.S COVID-19 vaccine or a placebo. Sequenced material: peripheral blood, taken in a trial of Ad26.COV2.S vaccine versus placebo. The DNA of the CDR3 is TGTGCCAGTAGTATGTGGCCCCAATGGGAGACCCAGTACTTC. Translating gives CASSMWPQWETQYF.